This TCR beta chain was identified in a study of T-cell memory formation after mild COVID-19. cDNA libraries for TCR alpha and TCR beta, carrying sample barcodes and UMIs, came from 5'RACE with constant-segment primers. TCRdb re-derived calls from the 5' RACE reads in MiXCR, one entry per CDR3 protein. The profile shows approximately 290,000 distinct CDR3 sequences, roughly a fifth of them singletons. Study observations and caveats: Balance between CD4 and CD8 was seen in clones contracting day 15 to 85, and a CD4+ lean was seen in later expanders.

As to this clonotype: Its specificity is not known.

This CDR3 region has 16 residues. From germline, CDR1 is SGDLS and CDR2 YYNGEE. V was trimmed by 0 bases and J by 0 bases, leaving 12 bases between them. The sequence derives from a man between 18 and 29 years old who had mild COVID-19 (a few samples of this study predate the infection). Cell type and time point are not known. The gene calls are TRBV9 and TRBJ1-1; a weak D match, TRBD1 (5 bases). Source material: PBMCs or a T cell subset sorted from them (not recorded which). CDR3 coding DNA: TGTGCCAGCAGCGTAGGGGTCACAGGACTGAACACTGAAGCTTTCTTT. This translates into CASSVGVTGLNTEAFF.